This T cell receptor (beta chain) was sequenced during a study of response to subunit inactivated influenza vaccine. Trimming took 6 bases from V and 0 from J; bases not matched to a gene: 4. The CDR3 has 15 amino acids. A single record per CDR3 protein comes from TCRdb applying MiXCR to the RT-PCR reads. The sample has just under 550,000 distinct CDR3 sequences; around 25% are singletons. This sample was shared with a second study, whose subject was T cells expressing NK-cell markers. That study adds: TCR beta cDNA was made by 5'RACE template switching with UMIs. Only alpha-beta TCR T cells were sorted in several experiments, using an anti-gamma-delta TCR antibody. More than 5 donors showed dominant NKG2C+ clonotypes comprising roughly 1.0-7.0% of their CD8+ T cells.

The sequence was obtained from a man between 45 and 60 years old who received an inactivated influenza vaccine. The chain recombines TRBV12-3 or TRBV12-4 with TRBJ2-1; TRBD1 matches at 8 bases. Material: CD4+ T cells sorted from PBMCs, obtained 11 to 12 days after vaccination. CDR3 protein: CASSFRGLSYNEQFF. For the CDR3, the DNA is TGTGCCAGCAGCTTCAGGGGGCTCTCCTACAATGAGCAGTTCTTC.